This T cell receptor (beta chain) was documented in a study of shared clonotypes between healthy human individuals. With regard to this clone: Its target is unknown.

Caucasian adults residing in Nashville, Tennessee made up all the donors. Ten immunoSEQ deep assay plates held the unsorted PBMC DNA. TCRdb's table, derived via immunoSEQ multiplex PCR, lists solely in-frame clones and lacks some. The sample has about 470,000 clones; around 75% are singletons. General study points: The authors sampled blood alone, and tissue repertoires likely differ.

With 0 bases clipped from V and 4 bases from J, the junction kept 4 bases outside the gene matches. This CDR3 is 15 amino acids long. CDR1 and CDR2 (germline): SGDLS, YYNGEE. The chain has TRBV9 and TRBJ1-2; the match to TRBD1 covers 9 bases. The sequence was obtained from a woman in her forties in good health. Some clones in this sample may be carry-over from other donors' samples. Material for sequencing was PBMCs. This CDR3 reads CASSVARDRVYGYTF. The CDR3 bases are TGTGCCAGCAGCGTAGCCCGGGACAGGGTCTATGGCTACACCTTC.